The 28 T cell receptor beta chains below come from one sample, sequenced in a study of regulatory T cells in long-lasting Graves disease. iRepertoire HTBI primers and Arm-PCR of CDR3 regions built TCR beta libraries. From the multiplex PCR reads, TCRdb called clonotypes with MiXCR, one entry per CDR3 protein. In the table there are roughly 560,000 distinct CDR3 sequences, around 15% of which are singletons. Time point described: newly diagnosed GD, antithyroid drugs for less than 3 months. RNA from PBMCs was the source of the TCR library. This sample was also put to use in a study of T cells in Graves' hyperthyroidism and ophthalmopathy.

This sample comprised peripheral blood mononuclear cells (PBMCs), obtained at new diagnosis, from a patient treated with antithyroid drugs. The source is a woman aged 35-60 years with Graves disease.

On this clonotype itself: A junction end diverges from the germline sequence, so it may reflect a read error. The chain recombines TRBV4-1 with TRBJ1-1; tentatively, D is TRBD1 (5 bases). Germline V CDR1 and CDR2: MGHRA, YSYEKL. This CDR3 spans 16 amino acids. CDR3 nucleotides: TGTGCCAGCAGCCAAGCCGCAATCGGGGGAAACACTGAAGCTTTCTTT. It codes for CASSQAAIGGNTEAFF.

Notes on this clonotype: A much larger clone lies a single base off, so this may be a read error. This chain connects TRBV2 to TRBJ1-5; TRBD1 is a possible D gene (5 bases). This CDR3 has 13 residues. Deletions cut 8 bases from V and 4 bases from J, with 12 bases between. Germline assignment: CDR1 SNHLY and CDR2 FYNNEI. The CDR3 DNA is TGTGCCAGCGCCAGGGCCTCAAATCAGCCCCAGCATTTT. It specifies CASARASNQPQHF.

This clonotype was counted many times. The chain carries TRBV9 and TRBJ1-2, with a possible D match to TRBD1 (5 bases). The CDR3 consists of 14 residues. CDR1 is SGDLS and CDR2 is YYNGEE in the germline V gene. Trimming pared 6 bases from V and 7 bases from J, leaving 19 bases between. In DNA form, the CDR3 reads TGTGCCAGCACAAGAAGCGGCTTGGGGGGTGGCTACACCTTC. Protein sequence: CASTRSGLGGGYTF.

Of note for this clonotype: Given a much more abundant clone one base away, this may be a read error. The chain is built from TRBV3-1 and TRBJ2-7; TRBD2 aligns across 7 bases. The CDR3 runs to 14 residues. Germline V gene lookup returns CDR1 LGHDT and CDR2 YNNKEL (reference sequence). The CDR3 region is CASSLRLAVNERYF. The CDR3 region has the DNA TGTGCCAGCAGCCTCCGACTAGCTGTGAACGAGCGGTACTTC.

About this clonotype itself: This may stem from a read error, because a much larger clone lies one nucleotide away. The chain links TRBV18 to TRBJ2-5; 8 bases agree with TRBD2. Per germline, CDR1 KGHSH and CDR2 LQKENI. J lost 4 bases, V lost 3 bases, and 10 bases had no gene match. This CDR3 has 16 residues. CDR3 bases: TGTGCCAGCTCACCGACCCCTAGCGGGTCCGGAGAGACCCAGTACTTC. Amino acids: CASSPTPSGSGETQYF. Full variable domain (rest looked up from reference TRBV18 and TRBJ2-5): NAGVMQNPRHLVRRRGQEARLRCSPMKGHSHVYWYRQLPEEGLKFMVYLQKENIIDESGMPKERFSAEFPKEGPSILRIQQVVRGDSAAYFCASSPTPSGSGETQYFGPGTRLLVL.

This clonotype was recorded at least ten times. This chain connects TRBV2 to TRBJ2-1, with D maybe TRBD2 (5 bases). In germline, CDR1 is SNHLY, CDR2 FYNNEI. V lost 0 bases to trimming and J lost 6 bases, with 9 bases between them. There are 14 residues in the CDR3. CDR3 DNA: TGTGCCAGCAGTGAAGCGGCGGGTCTCAATGAGCAGTTCTTC. Translating gives CASSEAAGLNEQFF. The full variable domain, completed using reference TRBV2 and TRBJ2-1, is EPEVTQTPSHQVTQMGQEVILRCVPISNHLYFYWYRQILGQKVEFLVSFYNNEISEKSEIFDDQFSVERPDGSNFTLKIRSTKLEDSAMYFCASSEAAGLNEQFFGPGTRLTVL.

The J gene is TRBJ1-6, the V gene TRBV2; TRBD1 is a possible D gene (5 bases). CDR3 length: 15 amino acids. Trimming cost V 5 bases and J 0 bases, with 8 bases left between them. Germline values: CDR1 SNHLY, CDR2 FYNNEI. The CDR3 region has the DNA TGTGCCAGCAGTTGGGGGACCTCCTATAATTCACCCCTCCACTTT. Its translation: CASSWGTSYNSPLHF.

On this clonotype itself: This may arise from a read error, as a much more abundant clone is one base away. This likely comes from a read error, as the CDR3 has no conserved phenylalanine or tryptophan at its end. The V call is TRBV6-1, the J call TRBJ2-5; TRBD1 matches at 7 bases. CDR1 and CDR2 (germline): MNHNS, SASEGT. The junction had 5 bases not matched to a gene; V was cut back by 6 bases and J by 1 base. This CDR3 is 14 amino acids long. CDR3 loop: CASRPGQLQETQYS. CDR3 coding DNA: TGTGCCAGCAGGCCGGGACAGCTCCAAGAGACCCAGTACTCC.

There are many counts of this clonotype. V and J are TRBV20-1 and TRBJ2-5, with TRBD2 as a possible D gene (6 bases). This CDR3 has 14 amino acids. Germline V gene data show CDR1 as DFQATT and CDR2 as SNEGSKA (reference sequence). V lost 3 bases, J lost 2 bases, and 13 bases lay in between. The CDR3 loop is CSARERAPQETQYF. DNA for the CDR3: TGCAGTGCTAGGGAGCGGGCGCCACAAGAGACCCAGTACTTC.

This clonotype was seen a handful of times. V and J are TRBV14 and TRBJ2-7; D remains unclear. From germline, CDR1 is SGHDN and CDR2 FVKESK. The CDR3 length is 15 residues. V dropped 1 base and J dropped 3 bases, with 13 bases sitting between them. The CDR3: CASSQGLLDLYEQYF. The DNA for the CDR3 is TGTGCCAGCAGCCAAGGGTTGTTGGATCTCTACGAGCAGTACTTC.

This clonotype was seen a few times. A single base separates this from a much larger clone, so it may be a read error. A read error is likely, as this CDR3 ends without the conserved phenylalanine or tryptophan. The rearrangement uses TRBV18 and TRBJ1-1; D not certain. V gave up 3 bases and J gave up 2 bases, with 7 bases separating them. CDR1 is KGHSH, CDR2 LQKENI, per germline. CDR3 size: 13 residues. The CDR3 loop is CASSPPDNTEAFV. In DNA, the CDR3 is TGTGCCAGCTCACCCCCTGACAACACTGAAGCTTTCGTT.

The chain uses TRBV18 and TRBJ1-6, with D tentatively TRBD1 (5 bases). Germline-derived CDR1 and CDR2 are KGHSH and LQKENI. This CDR3 region has 14 residues. The ends were cut back, 6 bases at V and 9 bases at J, with 15 bases in the middle. As DNA, the CDR3 is TGTGCCAGCTCCATACAGGATACAGGTTCACCCCTCCACTTT. It encodes CASSIQDTGSPLHF.

The sample holds a few counts of this clonotype. The rearrangement joins TRBV19 to TRBJ2-3, with 9 bases matching TRBD1. Germline CDR1 is LNHDA and CDR2 is SQIVND (reference sequence). The CDR3 is 15 amino acids. V lost 0 bases and J lost 4; bases outside the gene matches: 2. As DNA, the CDR3 is TGTGCCAGTAGTATAGAGGGACAGGGCGCAGATACGCAGTATTTT. It yields the protein CASSIEGQGADTQYF. The variable domain in full, completed from reference TRBV19 and TRBJ2-3, reads DGGITQSPKYLFRKEGQNVTLSCEQNLNHDAMYWYRQDPGQGLRLIYYSQIVNDFQKGDIAEGYSVSREKKESFPLTVTSAQKNPTAFYLCASSIEGQGADTQYFGPGTRLTVL.

V usage is TRBV18 and J usage is TRBJ2-7; 8 nucleotides match TRBD1. The germline V gene encodes CDR1 KGHSH and CDR2 LQKENI. J was trimmed by 6 bases and V by 0 bases; bases with no gene match: 10. The CDR3 spans 16 residues. CDR3 residues: CASSPPQGARGGEQYF. The DNA of the CDR3 is TGTGCCAGCTCACCACCGCAGGGGGCGCGCGGTGGCGAGCAGTACTTC.

With regard to this clonotype: Only one base separates this from a far larger clonotype, so it likely reflects a read error. CDR3 residues: CASSYSSTEEGNEQYF. DNA for the CDR3: TGTGCCAGCAGTTACTCGTCCACCGAGGAGGGCAATGAGCAGTACTTC. The chain joins TRBV6-2 or TRBV6-3 to TRBJ2-7; D possibly corresponds to TRBD2 (6 bases). Germline V gives CDR1 MNHEY, CDR2 SVGEGT. Trimming stripped 0 bases from V and 7 bases from J, with 19 bases between. This CDR3 has 16 amino acids.

About this clonotype: With a much larger clone just one base away, this may be a read error. This chain joins TRBV7-9 and TRBJ1-1; D gene uncertain. The germline V gene has CDR1 SEHNR and CDR2 FQNEAQ (reference sequence). This CDR3 contains 14 residues. Here the CDR3 DNA reads TGTGCCAGCAGCTTAACCAGGATGAACACTGAAGTTTTCTTT. This gives the protein CASSLTRMNTEVFF.

Only a few counts were recorded for this clonotype. This chain connects TRBV7-8 to TRBJ1-1; D call uncertain. Germline V gene lookup returns CDR1 SGHVS and CDR2 FQNEAQ. This CDR3 spans 14 amino acids. V was trimmed by 2 bases and J by 3 bases, leaving 10 bases between them. The CDR3 nucleotides read TGTGCCAGCAGCTTAAGACTCGCGGACACTGAAGCTTTCTTT. It is translated as CASSLRLADTEAFF.

A few counts support this clonotype. The rearrangement uses TRBV5-1 and TRBJ1-5, with a possible D match to TRBD1 (5 bases). With 7 bases removed from V and 5 bases from J, the gap between germline ends came to 13 bases. The CDR3 has 13 residues. Germline assignment: CDR1 SGHRS and CDR2 YFSETQ. CDR3 nucleotides: TGCGCCAGCGCAGGAGGGACCGATCAGCCCCAGCATTTT. Its protein product is CASAGGTDQPQHF.

There are many counts of this clonotype. The CDR3 DNA is TGTGCCAGCAGCGTCTCATCGGGGAGCACTGAAGCTTTCTTT. Translation: CASSVSSGSTEAFF. J is TRBJ1-1 and V is TRBV2; D gene uncertain. The V end lost 6 bases, the J end lost 4 bases, and 15 bases lay between the germline ends. CDR1 is SNHLY and CDR2 is FYNNEI in the germline V gene. CDR3 length equals 14 residues.

This clonotype was counted a few times. CDR3 in amino acids: CASRFFGGTNTGELFF. CDR3 DNA sequence: TGTGCCAGCAGATTCTTCGGGGGAACGAACACCGGGGAGCTGTTTTTT. V usage is TRBV6-1 and J usage is TRBJ2-2, with D maybe TRBD2 (6 bases). Trimming stripped 6 bases from V and 0 bases from J, with 14 bases between. The CDR3 contains 16 residues. Germline CDR1 is MNHNS and CDR2 is SASEGT.

This clonotype has ten or more counts. The chain combines TRBV7-9 with TRBJ1-3; possibly TRBD1 for D (6 bases). The germline V gene has CDR1 SEHNR and CDR2 FQNEAQ (reference sequence). The CDR3 is 18 residues long. V lost 4 bases, J lost 0 bases, and 19 bases lay in between. DNA for the CDR3: TGTGCCAGCAGCTCCCCTATCCGACAGGCGTTCTCTGGAAACACCATATATTTT. Translated, it gives CASSSPIRQAFSGNTIYF.

This clonotype was counted ten times or more. The J gene is TRBJ1-2, the V gene TRBV5-1, with unresolved D. This CDR3 contains 14 residues. The V end was cut by 0 bases, the J end by 7 bases, with 13 bases between. The V gene's germline CDR1 is SGHRS and CDR2 YFSETQ. The CDR3 nucleotides are TGCGCCAGCAGCTTGGGGCCGCGGGAAAGTGGCTACACCTTC. Translated, it gives CASSLGPRESGYTF. Based on the CDR3 plus reference TRBV5-1 and TRBJ1-2, the full variable domain is KAGVTQTPRYLIKTRGQQVTLSCSPISGHRSVSWYQQTPGQGLQFLFEYFSETQRNKGNFPGRFSGRQFSNSRSEMNVSTLELGDSALYLCASSLGPRESGYTFGSGTRLTVV.

This clonotype was found many times. The V call is TRBV5-1, the J call TRBJ2-7, with a weak D call TRBD1 (5 bases). Germline CDR1 reads SGHRS; CDR2 reads YFSETQ. The CDR3 totals 14 residues. Trimming shortened V by 0 bases and J by 5 bases, and 12 bases separated the two germline ends. The CDR3 protein is CASSLEGRVDEQYF. The DNA for the CDR3 is TGCGCCAGCAGCTTGGAAGGCAGGGTAGACGAGCAGTACTTC.

The table lists this clonotype with many counts. The gene calls are TRBV28 and TRBJ1-5; TRBD1 might be the D (5 bases). Trimming shortened V by 2 bases and J by 3 bases, and 8 bases separated the two germline ends. Per the germline V gene, CDR1 is MDHEN and CDR2 is SYDVKM. This CDR3 spans 14 amino acids. CDR3 bases: TGTGCCAGCAGTTTAGCGGGGACCAATCAGCCCCAGCATTTT. This codes for CASSLAGTNQPQHF.

The V and J genes are TRBV7-9 and TRBJ2-2; 11 bases agree with TRBD2. Germline V gene lookup returns CDR1 SEHNR and CDR2 FQNEAQ (reference sequence). The trim removed 0 bases at V and 7 bases at J, leaving 7 bases unmatched. This CDR3 has 17 residues. CDR3 bases: TGTGCCAGCAGCTTAGCGTTGGCTAGCGGGGGGTACGGGGAGCTGTTTTTT. This gives the protein CASSLALASGGYGELFF.

This clonotype was counted many times. V and J are TRBV7-3 and TRBJ1-6, with unresolved D. V shed 2 bases and J shed 7 bases, with 6 bases lying between them. This CDR3 spans 13 amino acids. The germline gives CDR1 SGHTA, CDR2 FQGTGA. The DNA of the CDR3 is TGTGCCAGCAGCTTACAGCAGAATTCACCCCTCCACTTT. The encoded protein is CASSLQQNSPLHF.

This clonotype appeared many times. The chain links TRBV3-1 to TRBJ1-4; 7 bases match TRBD1. The CDR3 consists of 15 residues. V lost 0 bases to trimming and J lost 10 bases; unmatched junction nucleotides: 8. Germline lookup yields CDR1 LGHDT and CDR2 YNNKEL (reference sequence). DNA of the CDR3: TGTGCCAGCAGCCAAGATGTAGGGGGCTTCGGAAAACTGTTTTTT. Protein: CASSQDVGGFGKLFF.

The table lists this clonotype with many counts. The chain links TRBV6-1 to TRBJ2-7; 7 positions match TRBD1. V lost 4 bases and J lost 3; bases outside the gene matches: 6. The CDR3 totals 14 residues. Germline-derived CDR1 and CDR2 are MNHNS and SASEGT. The CDR3 nucleotides read TGTGCCAGCAGTGGTTGGACAGGAGACTACGAGCAGTACTTC. Translation gives CASSGWTGDYEQYF.